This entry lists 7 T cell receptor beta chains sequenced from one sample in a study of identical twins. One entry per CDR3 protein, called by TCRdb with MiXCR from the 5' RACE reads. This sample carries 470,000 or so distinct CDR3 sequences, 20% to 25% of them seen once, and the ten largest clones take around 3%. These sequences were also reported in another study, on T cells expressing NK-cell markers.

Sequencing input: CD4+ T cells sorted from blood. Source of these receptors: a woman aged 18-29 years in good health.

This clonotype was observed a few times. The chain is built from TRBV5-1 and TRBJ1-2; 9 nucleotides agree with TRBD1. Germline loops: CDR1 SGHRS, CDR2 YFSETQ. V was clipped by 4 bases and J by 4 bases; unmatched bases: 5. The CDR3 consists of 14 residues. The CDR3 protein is CASSPGTGTYGYTF. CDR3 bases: TGCGCCAGCAGCCCCGGGACAGGGACCTATGGCTACACCTTC.

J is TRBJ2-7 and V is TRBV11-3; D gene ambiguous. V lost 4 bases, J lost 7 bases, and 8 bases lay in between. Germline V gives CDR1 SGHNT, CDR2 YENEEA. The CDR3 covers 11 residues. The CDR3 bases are TGTGCCAGCAGCTCCTGGAATGAGCAGTACTTC. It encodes CASSSWNEQYF.

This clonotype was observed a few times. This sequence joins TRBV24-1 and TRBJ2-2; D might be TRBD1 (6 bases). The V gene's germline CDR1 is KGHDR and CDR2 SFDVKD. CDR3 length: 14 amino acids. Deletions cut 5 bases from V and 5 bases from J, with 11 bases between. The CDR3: CATSGSGETGELFF. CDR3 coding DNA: TGTGCCACCAGTGGGTCAGGGGAAACCGGGGAGCTGTTTTTT.

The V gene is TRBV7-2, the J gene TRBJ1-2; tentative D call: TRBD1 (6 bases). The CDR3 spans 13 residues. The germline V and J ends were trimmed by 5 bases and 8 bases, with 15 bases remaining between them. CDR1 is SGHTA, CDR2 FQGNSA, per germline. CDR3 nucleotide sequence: TGTGCCAGCAGCGCCCGGACAGTTTCCGGCTACACCTTC. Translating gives CASSARTVSGYTF.

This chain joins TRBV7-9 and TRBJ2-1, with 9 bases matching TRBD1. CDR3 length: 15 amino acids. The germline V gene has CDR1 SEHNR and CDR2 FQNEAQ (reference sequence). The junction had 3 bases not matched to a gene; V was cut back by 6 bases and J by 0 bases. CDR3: CASRGTGNSYNEQFF. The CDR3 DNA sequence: TGTGCCAGCAGGGGGACAGGGAACTCCTACAATGAGCAGTTCTTC.

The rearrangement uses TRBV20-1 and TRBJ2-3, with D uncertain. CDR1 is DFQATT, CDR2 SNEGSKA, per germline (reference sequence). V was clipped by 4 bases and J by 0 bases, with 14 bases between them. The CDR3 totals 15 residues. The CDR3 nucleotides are TGCAGTGCTACCCGCCGGGCGGCTAGCACAGATACGCAGTATTTT. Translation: CSATRRAASTDTQYF.

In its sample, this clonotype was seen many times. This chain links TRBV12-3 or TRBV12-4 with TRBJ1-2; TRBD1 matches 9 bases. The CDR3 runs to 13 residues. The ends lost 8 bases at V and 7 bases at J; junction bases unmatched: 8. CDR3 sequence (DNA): TGTGCCAGCGGCCCACAGGGGGCGCTTGGCTACACCTTC. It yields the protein CASGPQGALGYTF.